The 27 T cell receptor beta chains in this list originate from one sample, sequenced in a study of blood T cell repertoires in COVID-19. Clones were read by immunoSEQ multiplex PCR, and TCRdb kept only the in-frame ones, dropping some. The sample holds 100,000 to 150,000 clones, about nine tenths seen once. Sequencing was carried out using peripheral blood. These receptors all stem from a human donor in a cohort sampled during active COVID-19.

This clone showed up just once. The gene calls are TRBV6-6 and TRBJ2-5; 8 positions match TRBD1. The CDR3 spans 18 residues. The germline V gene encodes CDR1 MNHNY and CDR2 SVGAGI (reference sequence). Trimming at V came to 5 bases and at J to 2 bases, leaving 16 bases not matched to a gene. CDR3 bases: TGTGCCAGCAGTCTAGCTGGAAGGACAGGGCGGATTCAAGAGACCCAGTACTTC. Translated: CASSLAGRTGRIQETQYF.

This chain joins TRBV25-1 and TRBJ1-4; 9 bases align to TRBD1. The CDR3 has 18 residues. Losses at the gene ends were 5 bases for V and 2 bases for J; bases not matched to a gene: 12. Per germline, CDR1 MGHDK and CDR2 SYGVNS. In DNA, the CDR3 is TGTGCCAGCAGTAACCGGGACAGGGAAGTTCTTACTAATGAAAAACTGTTTTTT. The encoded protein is CASSNRDREVLTNEKLFF.

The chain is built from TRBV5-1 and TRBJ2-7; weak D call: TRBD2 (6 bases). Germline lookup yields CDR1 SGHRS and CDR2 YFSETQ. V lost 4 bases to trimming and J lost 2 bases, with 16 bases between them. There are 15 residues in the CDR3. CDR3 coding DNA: TGCGCCAGCAGCCCCGTGGCAGGAGGGGCCTACGAGCAGTACTTC. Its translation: CASSPVAGGAYEQYF.

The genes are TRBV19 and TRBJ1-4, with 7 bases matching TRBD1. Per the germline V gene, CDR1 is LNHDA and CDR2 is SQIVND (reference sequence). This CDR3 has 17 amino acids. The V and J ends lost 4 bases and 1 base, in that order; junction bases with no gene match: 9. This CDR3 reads CASSTRRGRRTNEKLFF. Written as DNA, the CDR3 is TGTGCCAGTAGTACAAGGAGGGGGCGACGAACTAATGAAAAACTGTTTTTT. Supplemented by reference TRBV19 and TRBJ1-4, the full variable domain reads DGGITQSPKYLFRKEGQNVTLSCEQNLNHDAMYWYRQDPGQGLRLIYYSQIVNDFQKGDIAEGYSVSREKKESFPLTVTSAQKNPTAFYLCASSTRRGRRTNEKLFFGSGTQLSVL.

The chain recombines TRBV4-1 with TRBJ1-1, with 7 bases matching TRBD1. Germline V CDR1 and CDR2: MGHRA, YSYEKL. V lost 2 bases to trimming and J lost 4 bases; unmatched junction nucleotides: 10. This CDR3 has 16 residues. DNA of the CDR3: TGCGCCAGCAGCCAACCCCCGACCCAGGGGGGCACTGAAGCTTTCTTT. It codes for CASSQPPTQGGTEAFF.

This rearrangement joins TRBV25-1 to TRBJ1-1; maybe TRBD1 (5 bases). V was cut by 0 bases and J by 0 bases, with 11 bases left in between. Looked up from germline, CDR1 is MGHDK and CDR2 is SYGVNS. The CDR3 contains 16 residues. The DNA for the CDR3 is TGTGCCAGCAGTGAATATTCAAGGGGAATGAACACTGAAGCTTTCTTT. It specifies CASSEYSRGMNTEAFF. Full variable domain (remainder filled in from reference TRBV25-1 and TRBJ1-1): EADIYQTPRYLVIGTGKKITLECSQTMGHDKMYWYQQDPGMELHLIHYSYGVNSTEKGDLSSESTVSRIRTEHFPLTLESARPSHTSQYLCASSEYSRGMNTEAFFGQGTRLTVV.

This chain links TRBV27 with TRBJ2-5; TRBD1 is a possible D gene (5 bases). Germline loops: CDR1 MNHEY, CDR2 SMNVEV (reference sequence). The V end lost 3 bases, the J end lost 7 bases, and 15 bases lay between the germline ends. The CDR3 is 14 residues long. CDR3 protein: CASSFGQGLGTQYF. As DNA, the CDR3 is TGTGCCAGCAGTTTCGGACAAGGTCTAGGGACCCAGTACTTC.

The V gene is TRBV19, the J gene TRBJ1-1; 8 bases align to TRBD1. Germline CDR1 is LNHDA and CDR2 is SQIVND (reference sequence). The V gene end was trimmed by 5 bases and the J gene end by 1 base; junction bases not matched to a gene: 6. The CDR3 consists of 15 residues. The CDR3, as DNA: TGTGCCAGTAGTCCCATTGGGACAGGGAACACTGAAGCTTTCTTT. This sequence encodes CASSPIGTGNTEAFF.

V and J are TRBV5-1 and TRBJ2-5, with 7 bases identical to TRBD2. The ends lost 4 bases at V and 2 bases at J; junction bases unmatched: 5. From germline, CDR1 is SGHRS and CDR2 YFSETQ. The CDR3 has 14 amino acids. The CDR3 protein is CASSRQRGQETQYF. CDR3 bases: TGCGCCAGCAGCCGCCAGCGGGGACAAGAGACCCAGTACTTC.

CDR3 in DNA: TGCGCCAGCAGCGAGACAGGAAGCCATTATGGCTACACCTTC. Its translation is CASSETGSHYGYTF. The chain combines TRBV5-1 with TRBJ1-2; TRBD1 might be the D (6 bases). V lost 4 bases and J lost 5, with 15 bases in between. CDR1 is SGHRS and CDR2 is YFSETQ in the germline V gene. The CDR3 runs 14 residues. The variable domain in full, with the rest retrieved from reference TRBV5-1 and TRBJ1-2, is KAGVTQTPRYLIKTRGQQVTLSCSPISGHRSVSWYQQTPGQGLQFLFEYFSETQRNKGNFPGRFSGRQFSNSRSEMNVSTLELGDSALYLCASSETGSHYGYTFGSGTRLTVV.

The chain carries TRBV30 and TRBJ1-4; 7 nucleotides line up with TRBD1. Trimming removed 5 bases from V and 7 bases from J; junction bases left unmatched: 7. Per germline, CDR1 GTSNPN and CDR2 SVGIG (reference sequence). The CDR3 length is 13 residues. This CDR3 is CAWGGDSAEKLFF. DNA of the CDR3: TGTGCCTGGGGGGGGGACAGCGCTGAAAAACTGTTTTTT.

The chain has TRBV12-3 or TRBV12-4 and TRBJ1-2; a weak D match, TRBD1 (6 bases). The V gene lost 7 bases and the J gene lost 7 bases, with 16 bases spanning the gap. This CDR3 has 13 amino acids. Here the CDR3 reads CASTSGGGRGYTF. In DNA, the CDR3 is TGTGCCAGCACCTCCGGGGGGGGCCGTGGCTACACCTTC.

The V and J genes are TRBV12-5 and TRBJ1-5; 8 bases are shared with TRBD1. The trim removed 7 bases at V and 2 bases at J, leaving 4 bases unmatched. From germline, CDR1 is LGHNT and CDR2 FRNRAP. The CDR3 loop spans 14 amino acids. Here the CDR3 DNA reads TGTGCTAGTGTTCCGGGACAGGGCAATCAGCCCCAGCATTTT. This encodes CASVPGQGNQPQHF. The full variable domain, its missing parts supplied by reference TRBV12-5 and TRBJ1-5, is DARVTQTPRHKVTEMGQEVTMRCQPILGHNTVFWYRQTMMQGLELLAYFRNRAPLDDSGMPKDRFSAEMPDATLATLKIQPSEPRDSAVYFCASVPGQGNQPQHFGDGTRLSIL.

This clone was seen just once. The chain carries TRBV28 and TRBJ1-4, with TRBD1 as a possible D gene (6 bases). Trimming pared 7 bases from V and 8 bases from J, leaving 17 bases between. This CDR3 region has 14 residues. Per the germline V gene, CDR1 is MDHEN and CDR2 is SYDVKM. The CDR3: CASTSQTGWEKLFF. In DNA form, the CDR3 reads TGTGCCAGCACCTCACAAACAGGGTGGGAAAAACTGTTTTTT.

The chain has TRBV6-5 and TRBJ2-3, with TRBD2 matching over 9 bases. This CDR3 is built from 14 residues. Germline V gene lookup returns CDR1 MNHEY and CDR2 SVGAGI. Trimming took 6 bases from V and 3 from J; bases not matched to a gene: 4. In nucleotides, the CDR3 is TGTGCCAGCAGAGGTGCGGGAGGGACAGATACGCAGTATTTT. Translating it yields CASRGAGGTDTQYF.

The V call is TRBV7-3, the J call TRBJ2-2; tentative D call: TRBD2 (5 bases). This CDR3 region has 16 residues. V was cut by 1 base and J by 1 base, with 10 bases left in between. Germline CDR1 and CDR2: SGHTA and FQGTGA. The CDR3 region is CASSLIPGLNTGELFF. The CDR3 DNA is TGTGCCAGCAGCTTAATCCCGGGGTTGAACACCGGGGAGCTGTTTTTT.

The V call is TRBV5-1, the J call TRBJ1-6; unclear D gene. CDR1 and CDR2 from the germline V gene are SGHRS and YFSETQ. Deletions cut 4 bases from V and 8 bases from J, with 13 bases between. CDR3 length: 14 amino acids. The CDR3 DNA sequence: TGCGCCAGCAGCCCTGTGGCGGAAGATTCACCCCTCCACTTT. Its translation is CASSPVAEDSPLHF.

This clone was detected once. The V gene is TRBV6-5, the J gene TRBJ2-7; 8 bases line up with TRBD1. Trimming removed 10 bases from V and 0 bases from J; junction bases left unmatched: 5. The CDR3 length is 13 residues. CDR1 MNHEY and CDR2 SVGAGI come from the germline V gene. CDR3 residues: CATRGQASYEQYF. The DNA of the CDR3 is TGTGCCACGAGGGGACAGGCCTCCTACGAGCAGTACTTC.

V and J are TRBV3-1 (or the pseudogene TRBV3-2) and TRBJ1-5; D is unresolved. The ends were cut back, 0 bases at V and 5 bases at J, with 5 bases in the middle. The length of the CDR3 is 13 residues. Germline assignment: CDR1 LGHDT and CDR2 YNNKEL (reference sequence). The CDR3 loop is CASSQDRDQPQHF. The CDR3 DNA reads TGTGCCAGCAGCCAAGACCGGGATCAGCCCCAGCATTTT.

CDR3 in DNA: TGTGCCAGCAGCTTAAGGGGAATGGGGGCCCAATCTGGGGCCAACGTCCTGACTTTC. Translating gives CASSLRGMGAQSGANVLTF. The V and J genes are TRBV7-3 and TRBJ2-6; tentatively, D is TRBD1 (6 bases). V shed 1 base and J shed 1 base, with 17 bases lying between them. The CDR3 spans 19 residues. CDR1 and CDR2 from the germline V gene are SGHTA and FQGTGA.

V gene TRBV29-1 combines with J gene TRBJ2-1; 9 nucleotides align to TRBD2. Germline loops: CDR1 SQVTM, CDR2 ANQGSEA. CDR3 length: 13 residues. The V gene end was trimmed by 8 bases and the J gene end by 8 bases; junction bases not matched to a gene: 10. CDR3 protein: CSLKREAGDEQFF. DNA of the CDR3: TGCAGCCTAAAGCGGGAGGCCGGGGATGAGCAGTTCTTC.

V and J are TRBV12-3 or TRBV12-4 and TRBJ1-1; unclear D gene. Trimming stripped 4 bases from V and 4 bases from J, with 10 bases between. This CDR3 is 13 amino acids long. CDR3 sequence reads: CASSYGEGTEAFF. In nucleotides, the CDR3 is TGTGCCAGCAGTTATGGTGAGGGCACTGAAGCTTTCTTT.

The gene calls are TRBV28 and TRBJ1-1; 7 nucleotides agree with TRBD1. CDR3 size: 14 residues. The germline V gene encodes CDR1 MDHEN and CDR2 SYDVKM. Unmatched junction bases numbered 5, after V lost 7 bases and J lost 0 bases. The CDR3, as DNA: TGTGCCAGCACCACGGGGACAGTGAACACTGAAGCTTTCTTT. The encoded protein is CASTTGTVNTEAFF.

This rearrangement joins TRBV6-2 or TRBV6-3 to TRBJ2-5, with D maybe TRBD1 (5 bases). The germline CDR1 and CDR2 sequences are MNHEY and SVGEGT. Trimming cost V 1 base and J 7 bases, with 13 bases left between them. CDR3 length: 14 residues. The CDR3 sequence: CASSYWGRAGTQYF. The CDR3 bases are TGTGCCAGCAGTTACTGGGGCCGGGCTGGGACCCAGTACTTC.

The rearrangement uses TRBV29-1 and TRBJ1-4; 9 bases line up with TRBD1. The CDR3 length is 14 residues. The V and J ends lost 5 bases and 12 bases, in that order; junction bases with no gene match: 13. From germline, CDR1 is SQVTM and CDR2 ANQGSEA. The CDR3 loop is CSVLDRGDVGQLFF. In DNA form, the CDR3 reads TGCAGCGTTCTAGACAGGGGGGATGTGGGCCAACTGTTTTTT.

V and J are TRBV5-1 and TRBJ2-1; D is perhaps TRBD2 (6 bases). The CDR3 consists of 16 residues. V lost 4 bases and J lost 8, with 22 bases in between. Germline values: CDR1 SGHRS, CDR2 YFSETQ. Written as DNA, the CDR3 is TGCGCCAGCAGCCCCCCCGGGGGAGGAAGTTATTATGAGCAGTTCTTC. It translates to CASSPPGGGSYYEQFF. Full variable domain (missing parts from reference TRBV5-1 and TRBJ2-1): KAGVTQTPRYLIKTRGQQVTLSCSPISGHRSVSWYQQTPGQGLQFLFEYFSETQRNKGNFPGRFSGRQFSNSRSEMNVSTLELGDSALYLCASSPPGGGSYYEQFFGPGTRLTVL.

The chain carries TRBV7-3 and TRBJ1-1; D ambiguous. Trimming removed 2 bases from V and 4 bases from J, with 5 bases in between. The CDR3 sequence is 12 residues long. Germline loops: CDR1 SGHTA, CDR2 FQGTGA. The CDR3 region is CASSLPGTEAFF. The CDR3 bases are TGTGCCAGCAGCTTACCGGGCACTGAAGCTTTCTTT.